The clone carrying this T cell receptor (beta chain) was picked up a small number of times. Per the study methods: Nucleated cell number was recorded as an estimate derived from reference gene primer amplification. Data came from immunoSEQ multiplex PCR; TCRdb stores just in-frame clones and leaves some out. That table is the source of V, J and clone size, and D and trimming were worked out from the DNA. The profile covers about 110,000 clones, with 80% to 85% appearing a single time and more than 4% taken by the ten largest. These data come from a study of blood T cell repertoires in COVID-19. Background on the study: Acute and convalescent COVID-19 specimens originated in the United States, Italy and Spain.

CDR3 length equals 11 residues. Unmatched junction bases numbered 5, after V lost 8 bases and J lost 15 bases. Germline V gene sequence: CDR1 KGHDR, CDR2 SFDVKD. This rearrangement joins TRBV24-1 to TRBJ2-1; 11 bases align to TRBD1. This receptor was taken from a man between 70 and 80 years old with acute or convalescent COVID-19. The specimen was peripheral blood. This CDR3 reads CATTLDRGPFF. CDR3 bases: TGTGCCACCACCTTGGACAGGGGGCCGTTCTTC.